This T cell receptor beta chain stems from a study of T cell responses to AZD1222 COVID-19 vaccine. Study in general: Second doses were pooled across both intervals (about 4 or about 12 weeks). Study findings and constraints: Unmutated variant regions are reportedly the target of nearly half of TCRs that are spike-specific. Receipt of two AZD1222 doses was followed by a rise in Spike-specific TCR breadth and depth.

Profiled with immunoSEQ multiplex PCR; TCRdb holds only in-frame clones, not every one. The data show under 150,000 clones, with over 85% seen just once and more than 0.7% held by the top ten. About this clone itself: What it binds is unknown.

This CDR3 has 14 amino acids. The germline V gene encodes CDR1 KGHSH and CDR2 LQKENI. Trimming took 3 bases from V and 5 from J, leaving 13 bases between them. Specimen: peripheral blood, collected on day 0 of AZD1222 vaccination. This TCR was sampled from an adult in good health. The chain carries TRBV18 and TRBJ1-1, with no clear D. DNA of the CDR3: TGTGCCAGCTCACCGGCTGGGGTTGGGACTGAAGCTTTCTTT. It specifies CASSPAGVGTEAFF.